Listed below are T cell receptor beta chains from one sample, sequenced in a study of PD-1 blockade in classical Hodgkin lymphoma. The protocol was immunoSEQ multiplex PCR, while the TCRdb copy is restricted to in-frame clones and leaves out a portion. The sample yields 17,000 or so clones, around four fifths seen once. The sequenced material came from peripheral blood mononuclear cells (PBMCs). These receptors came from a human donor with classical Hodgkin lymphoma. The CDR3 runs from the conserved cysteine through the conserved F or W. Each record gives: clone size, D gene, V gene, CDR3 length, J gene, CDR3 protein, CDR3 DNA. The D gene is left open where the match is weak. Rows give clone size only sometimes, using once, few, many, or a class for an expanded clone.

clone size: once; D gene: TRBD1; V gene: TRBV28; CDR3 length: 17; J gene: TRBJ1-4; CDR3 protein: CATAPVTGGGGNEKLFF; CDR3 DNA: TGTGCCACCGCCCCCGTGACAGGGGGCGGGGGTAATGAAAAACTGTTTTTT
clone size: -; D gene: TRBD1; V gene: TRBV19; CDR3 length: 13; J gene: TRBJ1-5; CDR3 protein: CASRDRGDQPQHF; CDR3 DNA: TGTGCCAGTAGAGACAGGGGTGATCAGCCCCAGCATTTT
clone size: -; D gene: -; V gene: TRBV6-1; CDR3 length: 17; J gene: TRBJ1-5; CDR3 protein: CASSEAALAGFNQPQHF; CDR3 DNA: TGTGCCAGCAGTGAAGCGGCATTAGCGGGTTTCAATCAGCCCCAGCATTTT
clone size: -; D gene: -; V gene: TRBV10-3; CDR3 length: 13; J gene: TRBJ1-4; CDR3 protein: CAISGGTWEKLFF; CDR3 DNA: TGTGCCATCAGCGGCGGGACATGGGAAAAACTGTTTTTT
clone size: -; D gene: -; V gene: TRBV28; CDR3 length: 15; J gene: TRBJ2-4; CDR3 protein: CASSLSRLAKNIQYF; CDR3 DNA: TGTGCCAGCAGTTTATCGCGGCTAGCCAAAAACATTCAGTACTTC
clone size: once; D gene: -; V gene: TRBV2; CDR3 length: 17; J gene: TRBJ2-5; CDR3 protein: CASSERWGRSRPKIWYF; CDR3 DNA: TGTGCCAGCAGTGAACGTTGGGGTAGATCTCGACCCAAAATCTGGTACTTC
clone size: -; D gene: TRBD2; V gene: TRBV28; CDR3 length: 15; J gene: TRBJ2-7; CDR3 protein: CASSPAGLALWEQYF; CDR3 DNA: TGTGCCAGCAGTCCCGCGGGACTAGCCCTCTGGGAGCAGTACTTC
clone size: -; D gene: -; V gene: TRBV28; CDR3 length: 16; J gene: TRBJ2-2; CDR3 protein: CASRLTPGVAGGELFF; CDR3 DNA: TGTGCCAGCAGACTAACCCCAGGTGTGGCGGGTGGGGAGCTGTTTTTT
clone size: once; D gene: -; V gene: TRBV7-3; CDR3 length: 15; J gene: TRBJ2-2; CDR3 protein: CASSLGPGADGELFF; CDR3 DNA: TGTGCCAGCAGCTTAGGGCCAGGCGCCGATGGGGAGCTGTTTTTT
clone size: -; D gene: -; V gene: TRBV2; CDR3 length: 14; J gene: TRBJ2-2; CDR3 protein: CASRVDQNTGELFF; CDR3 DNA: TGTGCCAGCAGGGTGGACCAGAACACCGGGGAGCTGTTTTTT
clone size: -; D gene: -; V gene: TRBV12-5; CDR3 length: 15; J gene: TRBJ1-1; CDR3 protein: CASGLSGTPNTEAFF; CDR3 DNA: TGTGCTAGTGGTTTGTCCGGGACACCAAACACTGAAGCTTTCTTT
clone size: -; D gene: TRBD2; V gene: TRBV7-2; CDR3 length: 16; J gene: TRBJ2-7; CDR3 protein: CASSLEGTSGGREQYF; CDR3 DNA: TGTGCCAGCAGCTTAGAGGGGACTAGCGGAGGAAGGGAGCAGTACTTC
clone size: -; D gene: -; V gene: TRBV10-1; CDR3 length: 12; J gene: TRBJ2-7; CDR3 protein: CASSVGGGEQYF; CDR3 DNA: TGCGCCAGCAGTGTGGGAGGCGGCGAGCAGTACTTC
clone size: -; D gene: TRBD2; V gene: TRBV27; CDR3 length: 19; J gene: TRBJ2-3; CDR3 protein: CASRTLPAGLAGSTDTQYF; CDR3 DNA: TGTGCCAGCAGGACACTTCCAGCTGGACTAGCGGGGAGCACAGATACGCAGTATTTT
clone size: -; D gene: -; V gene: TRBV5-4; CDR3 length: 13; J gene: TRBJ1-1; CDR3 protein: CASSLALNTEAFF; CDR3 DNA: TGTGCCAGCAGCTTGGCGTTGAACACTGAAGCTTTCTTT
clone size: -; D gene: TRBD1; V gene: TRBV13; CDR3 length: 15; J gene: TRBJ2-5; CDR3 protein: CASSFGGQRQETQYF; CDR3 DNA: TGTGCCAGCAGCTTTGGGGGACAGCGTCAAGAGACCCAGTACTTC
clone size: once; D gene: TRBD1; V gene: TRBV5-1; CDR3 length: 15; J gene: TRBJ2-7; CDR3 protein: CASSPVGTVTDEQYF; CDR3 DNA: TGCGCCAGCAGCCCCGTGGGGACAGTCACCGACGAGCAGTACTTC
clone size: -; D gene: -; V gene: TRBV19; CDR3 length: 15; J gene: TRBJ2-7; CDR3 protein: CATAPRGLAAYEQYF; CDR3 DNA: TGTGCCACCGCCCCCCGCGGGCTAGCCGCCTACGAGCAGTACTTC
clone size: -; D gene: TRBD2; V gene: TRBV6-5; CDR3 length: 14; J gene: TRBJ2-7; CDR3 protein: CASNTGTTAGEQYF; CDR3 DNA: TGTGCCAGCAATACCGGGACTACTGCCGGAGAGCAGTACTTC
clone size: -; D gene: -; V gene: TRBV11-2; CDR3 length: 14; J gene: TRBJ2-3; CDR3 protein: CASGGGLYTDTQYF; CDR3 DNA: TGTGCCAGCGGGGGAGGACTGTACACAGATACGCAGTATTTT
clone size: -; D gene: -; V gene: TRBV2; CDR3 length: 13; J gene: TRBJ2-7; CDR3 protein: CASVESLSYEQYF; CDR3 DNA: TGTGCCAGCGTGGAGAGTCTCTCCTACGAGCAGTACTTC
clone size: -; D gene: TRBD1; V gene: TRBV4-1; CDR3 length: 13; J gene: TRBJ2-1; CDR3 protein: CASSQPQGDEQFF; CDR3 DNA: TGCGCCAGCAGCCAACCCCAGGGGGATGAGCAGTTCTTC
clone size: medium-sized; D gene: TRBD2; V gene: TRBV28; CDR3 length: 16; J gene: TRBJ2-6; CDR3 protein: CAAQRGELSGANVLTF; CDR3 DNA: TGTGCCGCCCAACGGGGGGAACTGTCTGGGGCCAACGTCCTGACTTTC
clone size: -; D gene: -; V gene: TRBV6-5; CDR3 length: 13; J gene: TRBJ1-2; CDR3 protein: CASSHGGGYGYTF; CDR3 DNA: TGTGCCAGCAGCCACGGGGGGGGCTATGGCTACACCTTC
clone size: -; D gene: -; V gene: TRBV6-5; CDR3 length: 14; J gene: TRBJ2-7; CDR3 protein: CASRGGVLGGEQYF; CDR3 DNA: TGTGCCAGCCGTGGCGGGGTGCTTGGGGGAGAGCAGTACTTC
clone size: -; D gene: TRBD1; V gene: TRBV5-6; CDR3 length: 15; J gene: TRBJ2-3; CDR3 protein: CASSYETGFGDTQYF; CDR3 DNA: TGTGCCAGCAGCTACGAGACAGGGTTCGGAGATACGCAGTATTTT
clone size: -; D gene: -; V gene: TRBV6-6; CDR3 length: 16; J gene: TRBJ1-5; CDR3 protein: CASSYRTDTSRQPQHF; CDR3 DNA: TGTGCCAGCAGTTACCGTACCGACACCTCCAGACAGCCCCAGCATTTT
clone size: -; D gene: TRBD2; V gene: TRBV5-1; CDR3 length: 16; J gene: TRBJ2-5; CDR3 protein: CASSLAGGRARETQYF; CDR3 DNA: TGCGCCAGCAGCTTGGCGGGTGGGAGGGCCAGAGAGACCCAGTACTTC
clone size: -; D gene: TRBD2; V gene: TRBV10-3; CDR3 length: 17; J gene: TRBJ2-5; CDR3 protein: CAISQSPSLAGLETQYF; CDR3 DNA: TGTGCCATCAGTCAATCTCCCTCCCTAGCGGGATTGGAGACCCAGTACTTC
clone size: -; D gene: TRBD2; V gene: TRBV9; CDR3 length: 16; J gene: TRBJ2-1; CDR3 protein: CASGRSSSGLNNEQFF; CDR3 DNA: TGTGCCAGCGGCCGTTCATCTAGCGGACTTAACAATGAGCAGTTCTTC
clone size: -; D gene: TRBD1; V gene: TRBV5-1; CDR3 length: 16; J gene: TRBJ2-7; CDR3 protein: CASSLVMGQGTYEQYF; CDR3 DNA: TGCGCCAGCAGCTTGGTTATGGGACAGGGCACCTACGAGCAGTACTTC
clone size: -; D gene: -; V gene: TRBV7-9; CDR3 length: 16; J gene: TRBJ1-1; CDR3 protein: CASSSERGAPQYEAFF; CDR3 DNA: TGTGCCAGCAGCTCCGAAAGGGGCGCCCCTCAATATGAAGCTTTCTTT
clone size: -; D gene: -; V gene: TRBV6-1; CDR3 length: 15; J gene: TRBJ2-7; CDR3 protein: CASTDALTDSYEQYF; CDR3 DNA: TGTGCCAGCACCGATGCTTTGACTGACTCCTACGAGCAGTACTTC
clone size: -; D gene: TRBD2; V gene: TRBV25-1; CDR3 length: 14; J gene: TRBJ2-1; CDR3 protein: CASMKDSGLNEQFF; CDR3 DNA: TGTGCCAGCATGAAGGATAGCGGGCTCAATGAGCAGTTCTTC
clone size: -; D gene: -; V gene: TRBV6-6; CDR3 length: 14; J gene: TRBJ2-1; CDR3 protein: CASSYARYNNEQFF; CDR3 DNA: TGTGCCAGCAGTTACGCTAGGTACAACAATGAGCAGTTCTTC
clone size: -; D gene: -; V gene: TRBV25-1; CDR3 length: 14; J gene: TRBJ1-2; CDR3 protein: CASSESTSNYGYTF; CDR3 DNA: TGTGCCAGCAGTGAGTCAACGAGTAACTATGGCTACACCTTC
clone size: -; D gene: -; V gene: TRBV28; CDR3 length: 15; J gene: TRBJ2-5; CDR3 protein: CASSDPQGLGETQYF; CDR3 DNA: TGTGCCAGCAGTGACCCACAGGGTTTGGGAGAGACCCAGTACTTC
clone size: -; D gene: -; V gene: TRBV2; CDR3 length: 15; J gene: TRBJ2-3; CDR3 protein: CASQSYRASTDTQYF; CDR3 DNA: TGTGCCAGCCAATCATACCGGGCAAGCACAGATACGCAGTATTTT
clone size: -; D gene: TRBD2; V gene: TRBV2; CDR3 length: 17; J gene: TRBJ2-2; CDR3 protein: CASRVDVGLEWAGELFF; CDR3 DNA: TGTGCCAGCCGGGTTGACGTCGGACTAGAATGGGCCGGGGAGCTGTTTTTT
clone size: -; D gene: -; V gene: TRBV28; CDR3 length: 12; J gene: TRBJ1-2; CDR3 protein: CASTQGGGGYTF; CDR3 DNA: TGTGCCAGCACCCAGGGTGGGGGGGGCTACACCTTC
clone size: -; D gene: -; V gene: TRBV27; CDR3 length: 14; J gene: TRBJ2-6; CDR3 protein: CASSSVHGANVLTF; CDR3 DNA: TGTGCCAGCAGTTCGGTACACGGGGCCAACGTCCTGACTTTC